The rows below give T cell receptor beta chains drawn from one sample of a study of neurological immune-mediated disorders. TCRdb reanalysed the 5' RACE reads using MiXCR and keeps one entry per CDR3 protein. Among around 37,000 distinct CDR3 sequences listed, approximately 14% were seen once. Sequenced input: PBMCs. The receptor set was obtained from a woman between 45 and 65 years old with HTLV-1-associated myelopathy (HAM/TSP). The conserved cysteine and the conserved F or W are not part of the CDR3 here. Each record gives: J gene, V gene, CDR3 length, CDR3 protein.

>TRBJ1-1|TRBV6-5|11
VSGPGGRTEAF
>TRBJ1-3|TRBV5-1|14
ASSLVGRGSGNTIY
>TRBJ2-1|TRBV6-1|13
ASTGRLAGGNEQF
>TRBJ1-1|TRBV9|12
ASSPGLQNTEAF
>TRBJ2-2|TRBV5-7|13
ASIRSSQNTGELF
>TRBJ1-1|TRBV15|12
ATSRDQGGTEAF
>TRBJ1-3|TRBV9|17
ASSVKPSRTGFSGNTIY
>TRBJ2-3|TRBV3-1|10
ASSRGTDTQY
>TRBJ2-2|TRBV15|13
ATSRAKSRSGELF
>TRBJ2-3|TRBV20-1|11
SARGTGIDTQY
>TRBJ1-2|TRBV5-1|11
ASSDTEGDGYT
>TRBJ2-3|TRBV30|12
AWSVKGSTDTQY
>TRBJ2-1|TRBV9|15
ASSVRASGGSYNEQF
>TRBJ2-5|TRBV11-2|9
ASKQGGTQY
>TRBJ1-2|TRBV6-2/TRBV6-3|11
ASSYLAKAGYT
>TRBJ1-6|TRBV2|13
ASSSGGRGLSPLH